The 21 T cell receptor beta chains below were found in one sample sequenced in a study of radiation and T cells in renal cell carcinoma. The treatment here: treatment-naive control, cytoreductive nephrectomy. Profiling relied on immunoSEQ multiplex PCR, and the TCRdb table lists in-frame clones only, not all of them. The table shows 15,000 to 17,000 clones, with 45% to 70% occurring only once. The material was tumor tissue, obtained from a patient whose treatment was nephrectomy without radiotherapy. Receptor source: a man aged 50 to 59 with renal cell carcinoma.

The chain employs TRBV15 and TRBJ1-2; 7 bases are shared with TRBD1. The CDR3 consists of 14 residues. V trimming: 4 bases; J trimming: 11 bases; junction bases outside the gene matches: 13. Germline CDR1 reads LNHNV; CDR2 reads YYDKDF (reference sequence). Written as DNA, the CDR3 is TGTGCCACCAGCACTCGATTAACAGGGGCCCATTACACCTTC. Protein product: CATSTRLTGAHYTF.

This chain connects TRBV19 to TRBJ2-3; the D is unclear. Germline values: CDR1 LNHDA, CDR2 SQIVND (reference sequence). This CDR3 has 14 residues. V lost 5 bases and J lost 2, with 11 bases in between. The CDR3: CASSLGPNTDTQYF. The CDR3 DNA reads as TGTGCCAGTAGTCTCGGGCCTAACACAGATACGCAGTATTTT.

The chain carries TRBV6-6 and TRBJ2-3, with D possibly matching TRBD1 (5 bases). The CDR3 length is 14 residues. CDR1 and CDR2 (germline): MNHNY, SVGAGI (reference sequence). The V and J ends lost 10 bases and 5 bases respectively, with 19 bases between them. This chain's CDR3 is CATKGAGSIDTQYF. The CDR3 DNA is TGTGCCACTAAAGGGGCAGGGTCGATAGATACGCAGTATTTT.

J is TRBJ1-4 and V is TRBV6-5; the match to TRBD1 covers 7 bases. Per germline, CDR1 MNHEY and CDR2 SVGAGI. J gave up 4 bases and V 0 bases, and 2 bases lay outside the gene matches. This CDR3 has 15 amino acids. Here the CDR3 DNA reads TGTGCCAGCAGTTACTCCGGGACAGTTAATGAAAAACTGTTTTTT. This encodes CASSYSGTVNEKLFF.

This sequence joins TRBV30 and TRBJ2-5, with 7 bases lining up with TRBD1. The germline V gene has CDR1 GTSNPN and CDR2 SVGIG (reference sequence). CDR3 length: 15 residues. The V gene end was trimmed by 4 bases and the J gene end by 1 base; junction bases not matched to a gene: 9. For the CDR3, the DNA is TGTGCCTGGAACCAAGACAGGGAAATCCAAGAGACCCAGTACTTC. Its protein product is CAWNQDREIQETQYF.

The rearrangement joins TRBV9 to TRBJ2-7, with 10 bases matching TRBD2. Germline lookup yields CDR1 SGDLS and CDR2 YYNGEE. This CDR3 is 14 amino acids long. Trimming removed 4 bases from V and 5 bases from J; junction bases left unmatched: 6. CDR3 in amino acids: CASSTSGGAHEQYF. DNA of the CDR3: TGTGCCAGCAGCACGAGCGGGGGGGCCCACGAGCAGTACTTC.

The CDR3 protein is CASSDPSRVTGELFF. The CDR3 region has the DNA TGCGCCAGCAGTGACCCCTCCAGGGTAACCGGGGAGCTGTTTTTT. The V and J genes are TRBV10-2 and TRBJ2-2, with D possibly being TRBD1 (5 bases). Trimming left V 3 bases short and J 5 bases short, with 13 bases between. Per germline, CDR1 WSHSY and CDR2 SAAADI. There are 15 residues in the CDR3.

The chain recombines TRBV18 with TRBJ2-7, with D perhaps matching TRBD2 (5 bases). V lost 0 bases, J lost 3 bases, and 12 bases lay in between. The germline gives CDR1 KGHSH, CDR2 LQKENI. The length of the CDR3 is 15 residues. The CDR3 loop reads CASSPPGVGSYEQYF. The CDR3 DNA reads TGTGCCAGCTCACCACCCGGGGTGGGTAGCTACGAGCAGTACTTC.

This rearrangement joins TRBV27 to TRBJ1-4; no clear D gene. Germline loops: CDR1 MNHEY, CDR2 SMNVEV (reference sequence). Deletions cut 5 bases from V and 0 bases from J, with 4 bases between. The CDR3 extends over 13 amino acids. CDR3 in DNA: TGTGCCAGCAGTACGACAACTAATGAAAAACTGTTTTTT. Protein sequence: CASSTTTNEKLFF. The whole variable domain, remainder taken from reference TRBV27 and TRBJ1-4, is EAQVTQNPRYLITVTGKKLTVTCSQNMNHEYMSWYRQDPGLGLRQIYYSMNVEVTDKGDVPEGYKVSRKEKRNFPLILESPSPNQTSLYFCASSTTTNEKLFFGSGTQLSVL.

The chain uses TRBV9 and TRBJ2-3; no firm D call. This CDR3 has 16 amino acids. The ends were cut back, 4 bases at V and 0 bases at J, with 15 bases in the middle. In germline, CDR1 is SGDLS, CDR2 YYNGEE. The CDR3 region is CASSPGRQISTDTQYF. In DNA, the CDR3 is TGTGCCAGCAGCCCCGGAAGACAAATAAGCACAGATACGCAGTATTTT.

The J gene is TRBJ1-2, the V gene TRBV28; no definite D call. This CDR3 is built from 13 residues. Germline V gives CDR1 MDHEN, CDR2 SYDVKM. The V gene lost 4 bases and the J gene lost 8 bases, with 14 bases spanning the gap. DNA for the CDR3: TGTGCCAGCAGTTACCCTAGGAGTGGCGGCTACACCTTC. This codes for CASSYPRSGGYTF.

This chain uses TRBV18 with TRBJ2-1; D uncertain. Trimming cost V 3 bases and J 7 bases, with 16 bases left between them. CDR3 length: 15 amino acids. Germline loops: CDR1 KGHSH, CDR2 LQKENI. CDR3 sequence reads: CASSPAERFGNEQFF. The CDR3 coding sequence is TGTGCCAGCTCACCTGCCGAGAGGTTTGGGAATGAGCAGTTCTTC.

J is TRBJ2-1 and V is TRBV5-1, with TRBD1 matching 9 bases. In germline, CDR1 is SGHRS, CDR2 YFSETQ. The V gene end was trimmed by 4 bases and the J gene end by 2 bases; junction bases not matched to a gene: 19. CDR3 length: 20 residues. CDR3 DNA sequence: TGCGCCAGCAGCCGTCGAACAGGGGGCGAAAGGAGTGACCCCTACAATGAGCAGTTCTTC. Its protein is CASSRRTGGERSDPYNEQFF.

This clone has just a few counts. The chain is built from TRBV12-5 and TRBJ1-1; maybe TRBD1 (6 bases). Germline CDR1 reads LGHNT; CDR2 reads FRNRAP. The ends were cut back, 9 bases at V and 1 base at J, with 9 bases in the middle. The length of the CDR3 is 12 residues. The CDR3 region has the DNA TGTGCTAGGGGGGCGGAGAACACTGAAGCTTTCTTT. Translating it yields CARGAENTEAFF.

The V gene is TRBV5-6, the J gene TRBJ1-6; D possibly corresponds to TRBD1 (5 bases). The CDR3 runs 15 residues. V dropped 3 bases and J dropped 9 bases, with 16 bases sitting between them. Germline V gene data show CDR1 as SGHDT and CDR2 as YYEEEE. The CDR3, as DNA: TGTGCCAGCAGCTACAACCGGGACCCAGGTTCACCCCTCCACTTT. This translates into CASSYNRDPGSPLHF.

This clone has only a few counts. The V call is TRBV30, the J call TRBJ1-4, with TRBD1 as a possible D gene (6 bases). Germline CDR1 is GTSNPN and CDR2 is SVGIG (reference sequence). The germline V and J ends were trimmed by 4 bases and 7 bases, with 13 bases remaining between them. CDR3 length equals 13 residues. The CDR3 region has the DNA TGTGCCTGGAATAACAGGGATCGTGAAAAACTGTTTTTT. This gives the protein CAWNNRDREKLFF.

The chain links TRBV30 to TRBJ2-2; no clear D gene. V lost 3 bases, J lost 5 bases, and 16 bases lay in between. This CDR3 region has 15 residues. Germline V gene sequence: CDR1 GTSNPN, CDR2 SVGIG (reference sequence). The CDR3 region is CAWRSGFDETGELFF. The CDR3, as DNA: TGTGCCTGGAGGTCGGGCTTCGATGAGACCGGGGAGCTGTTTTTT.

The sample holds one count of this clone. The same CDR3 can be traced to other DNA sequences in this sample. The CDR3 DNA follows: TGTGCCAGCAGCCCGCGGGGGCGGGGGGCAAACACCGGGGAGCTGTTTTTT. Translated, it gives CASSPRGRGANTGELFF. The chain employs TRBV7-2 and TRBJ2-2, with 8 bases aligning to TRBD2. The CDR3 runs 17 residues. V lost 5 bases, J lost 2 bases, and 10 bases stayed unmatched. CDR1 SGHTA and CDR2 FQGNSA come from the germline V gene.

This sequence joins TRBV14 and TRBJ2-2; perhaps D is TRBD1 or TRBD2 (5 bases each). Germline CDR1 SGHDN, CDR2 FVKESK. CDR3 size: 14 residues. Trimming pared 2 bases from V and 6 bases from J, leaving 10 bases between. Here the CDR3 reads CASSQLLGAGELFF. The CDR3 bases are TGTGCCAGCAGCCAACTACTAGGGGCCGGGGAGCTGTTTTTT.

As regards this clone: One end of the junction varies from germline; a read error may be responsible. The genes are TRBV19 and TRBJ1-2; D uncertain. The V gene's germline CDR1 is LNHDA and CDR2 SQIVND (reference sequence). The CDR3 has 13 residues. Here the CDR3 reads CASSNQVLYGYTF. The CDR3 DNA reads TGTGCCAGCAGTAATCAAGTGCTCTATGGCTACACCTTC. Based on the CDR3 plus reference TRBV19 and TRBJ1-2, the full variable domain is DGGITQSPKYLFRKEGQNVTLSCEQNLNHDAMYWYRQDPGQGLRLIYYSQIVNDFQKGDIAEGYSVSREKKESFPLTVTSAQKNPTAFYLCASSNQVLYGYTFGSGTRLTVV.

The V gene is TRBV19, the J gene TRBJ2-7, with D perhaps matching TRBD2 (5 bases). Germline V gene data show CDR1 as LNHDA and CDR2 as SQIVND (reference sequence). The CDR3 is 15 residues long. Trimming pared 7 bases from V and 2 bases from J, leaving 18 bases between. CDR3 sequence (DNA): TGTGCCAGTACCGCTGGAAACAGCGGCGCCTACGAGCAGTACTTC. Protein sequence: CASTAGNSGAYEQYF.